These 24 T cell receptor beta chains were sequenced from one sample in a study of blood T cell repertoires in COVID-19. Here immunoSEQ multiplex PCR was the method, and the copy in TCRdb shows in-frame clones only, minus some. The data contain 50,000 to 85,000 clones, roughly 75% of them seen just once; the ten biggest clones take up more than 9.5%. The source material was peripheral blood. All receptors derive from a human donor in a cohort sampled during active COVID-19.

This chain joins TRBV19 and TRBJ1-2; 8 positions match TRBD1. V trimming: 4 bases; J trimming: 2 bases; junction bases outside the gene matches: 6. CDR3 length equals 15 residues. Germline CDR1 is LNHDA and CDR2 is SQIVND (reference sequence). The CDR3 DNA is TGTGCCAGTAGTAAACCGGGACAGGCGAACTATGGCTACACCTTC. This gives the protein CASSKPGQANYGYTF.

In this sample, this clone turned up a few times. The rearrangement uses TRBV18 and TRBJ2-7; the match to TRBD1 covers 8 bases. J was trimmed by 3 bases and V by 6 bases; bases with no gene match: 10. The CDR3 sequence is 15 residues long. Looked up from germline, CDR1 is KGHSH and CDR2 is LQKENI. The CDR3 sequence: CASSPLRTGLYEQYF. DNA of the CDR3: TGTGCCAGCTCGCCTTTACGGACAGGGCTCTACGAGCAGTACTTC.

The chain is built from TRBV23-1 and TRBJ1-1; no firm D call. TRBV23-1 is an open reading frame whose function is uncertain. V lost 3 bases and J 4 bases, leaving 30 bases between the germline ends. The CDR3 length is 20 residues. Written as DNA, the CDR3 is TGCGCCAGCAGTCAGATTGGGCAGGTGGTCAAAGTTTTAAAGTCCACTGAAGCTTTCTTT. This sequence encodes CASSQIGQVVKVLKSTEAFF.

V is TRBV21-1 and J is TRBJ1-1. TRBV21-1 is a known pseudogene. There are 14 residues in the CDR3. The CDR3 loop is CASSKKEGNTEAFF. The CDR3 DNA is TGTGCCAGCAGCAAAAAGGAGGGGAACACTGAAGCTTTCTTT.

This clone turned up a few times. V is TRBV7-2 and J is TRBJ2-7; 14 bases match TRBD2. This CDR3 has 15 residues. Trimming removed 5 bases from V and 3 bases from J; junction bases left unmatched: 3. Germline-derived CDR1 and CDR2 are SGHTA and FQGNSA. The CDR3 DNA reads TGTGCCAGCAGCCCTGGGACTAGCGGGAGCTACGAGCAGTACTTC. As protein: CASSPGTSGSYEQYF.

This clone appeared a single time. The V gene is TRBV30, the J gene TRBJ2-5, with 9 bases lining up with TRBD2. The CDR3 has 16 residues. V lost 0 bases, J lost 5 bases, and 10 bases stayed unmatched. Per germline, CDR1 GTSNPN and CDR2 SVGIG (reference sequence). The DNA of the CDR3 is TGTGCCTGGAGTGTACGCGGGAGGGTGTTCGGTGAGACCCAGTACTTC. This gives the protein CAWSVRGRVFGETQYF.

The chain has TRBV6-1 and TRBJ2-1, with D perhaps TRBD2 (6 bases). Germline CDR1 is MNHNS and CDR2 is SASEGT. This CDR3 is built from 18 residues. V was shortened by 2 bases and J by 0 bases, with 17 bases between the two germline ends. This CDR3 reads CASSEKALAPTSYNEQFF. CDR3 DNA sequence: TGTGCCAGCAGTGAAAAGGCCCTAGCGCCAACCTCCTACAATGAGCAGTTCTTC.

CDR3 sequence: CASSLTRPQHEQYF. The CDR3, as DNA: TGTGCCAGCAGTTTAACTAGACCCCAGCACGAGCAGTACTTC. The genes are TRBV28 and TRBJ2-7, with D perhaps matching TRBD2 (5 bases). The length of the CDR3 is 14 residues. Germline V CDR1 and CDR2: MDHEN, SYDVKM. V lost 2 bases to trimming and J lost 5 bases, with 13 bases between them.

The V and J genes are TRBV5-5 and TRBJ1-2; unclear D gene. CDR3 length: 14 residues. V was pared by 0 bases and J by 5 bases, with 11 bases between. Germline V gene sequence: CDR1 SGHKS, CDR2 YYEKEE (reference sequence). CDR3 bases: TGTGCCAGCAGCTTGGGTGCAGTTCTTTATGGCTACACCTTC. Its translation is CASSLGAVLYGYTF.

The chain links TRBV19 to TRBJ2-1; the match to TRBD1 covers 7 bases. The CDR3 has 14 residues. V was clipped by 5 bases and J by 4 bases; unmatched bases: 5. CDR1 is LNHDA, CDR2 SQIVND, per germline (reference sequence). CDR3 DNA sequence: TGTGCCAGTAGTCTCAGGGACAGATACAATGAGCAGTTCTTC. This gives the protein CASSLRDRYNEQFF. Complete variable domain (other parts from reference TRBV19 and TRBJ2-1): DGGITQSPKYLFRKEGQNVTLSCEQNLNHDAMYWYRQDPGQGLRLIYYSQIVNDFQKGDIAEGYSVSREKKESFPLTVTSAQKNPTAFYLCASSLRDRYNEQFFGPGTRLTVL.

CDR3 DNA: TGTGCCAGCAGCGGACGACAGGGGTCCTACAATGAGCAGTTCTTC. Its translation: CASSGRQGSYNEQFF. The V call is TRBV7-9, the J call TRBJ2-1, with TRBD1 matching 8 bases. The V gene's germline CDR1 is SEHNR and CDR2 FQNEAQ (reference sequence). This CDR3 region has 15 residues. The ends lost 5 bases at V and 1 base at J; junction bases unmatched: 4.

The chain has TRBV4-1 and TRBJ2-7; the match to TRBD2 covers 9 bases. This CDR3 has 21 amino acids. Germline V lookup: CDR1 MGHRA, CDR2 YSYEKL. The V gene end was trimmed by 0 bases and the J gene end by 7 bases; junction bases not matched to a gene: 25. The CDR3, as DNA: TGCGCCAGCAGCCAAGAAGGAGGAGGGGTGACTAGCGGCTACACTCGGGGTGAGCAGTACTTC. It codes for CASSQEGGGVTSGYTRGEQYF.

The chain has TRBV16 and TRBJ1-5; TRBD1 aligns across 9 bases. The CDR3 spans 15 residues. The junction had 5 bases not matched to a gene; V was cut back by 1 base and J by 7 bases. Germline CDR1 reads KGHSY; CDR2 reads FQNENV. The CDR3 bases are TGTGCCAGCAGCCAATACCCGGGACAGGGACAGCCCCAGCATTTT. It specifies CASSQYPGQGQPQHF.

This clone has a handful of counts. V and J are TRBV27 and TRBJ2-7; D might be TRBD1 (5 bases). V lost 4 bases and J 3 bases, leaving 10 bases between the germline ends. Germline values: CDR1 MNHEY, CDR2 SMNVEV (reference sequence). CDR3 size: 13 residues. CDR3: CASSYRQNYEQYF. The CDR3 DNA sequence: TGTGCCAGCAGTTATCGACAGAACTACGAGCAGTACTTC.

This clone came up once. The chain employs TRBV5-6 and TRBJ1-5; tentative D call: TRBD1 (6 bases). V gave up 0 bases and J gave up 0 bases, with 19 bases separating them. CDR3 length: 19 amino acids. The germline V gene encodes CDR1 SGHDT and CDR2 YYEEEE. The CDR3 DNA reads as TGTGCCAGCAGCTTGGCCGGGGGGGGCCCCCCCTATAGCAATCAGCCCCAGCATTTT. Its translation: CASSLAGGGPPYSNQPQHF.

The chain employs TRBV30 and TRBJ2-7; 7 bases line up with TRBD2. The V gene end was trimmed by 3 bases and the J gene end by 5 bases; junction bases not matched to a gene: 16. Germline CDR1 and CDR2: GTSNPN and SVGIG (reference sequence). CDR3 size: 16 residues. The CDR3 here is CAWSTPHKIGLDEQYF. Here the CDR3 DNA reads TGTGCCTGGAGCACACCCCACAAGATAGGACTAGACGAGCAGTACTTC.

The chain combines TRBV20-1 with TRBJ1-5, with no clear D. Germline V gene data show CDR1 as DFQATT and CDR2 as SNEGSKA (reference sequence). V lost 3 bases, J lost 3 bases, and 9 bases lay in between. This CDR3 is built from 13 residues. CDR3 sequence reads: CSASRVVNQPQHF. The CDR3 coding sequence is TGCAGTGCTAGTAGAGTGGTCAATCAGCCCCAGCATTTT.

This chain uses TRBV9 with TRBJ1-3, with D maybe TRBD1 (6 bases). The CDR3 covers 15 residues. CDR1 and CDR2 (germline): SGDLS, YYNGEE. The V end was cut by 3 bases, the J end by 1 base, with 11 bases between. The CDR3 region has the DNA TGTGCCAGCAGCGGAGTACAGGGTTCTGGAAACACCATATATTTT. The encoded protein is CASSGVQGSGNTIYF.

The rearrangement joins TRBV16 to TRBJ2-6, with D hard to call. The CDR3 runs to 13 residues. V lost 4 bases and J lost 1, with 2 bases in between. The germline V gene has CDR1 KGHSY and CDR2 FQNENV. Written as DNA, the CDR3 is TGTGCCAGCAGCCCGTCTGGGGCCAACGTCCTGACTTTC. This codes for CASSPSGANVLTF.

V and J are TRBV3-1 (or the pseudogene TRBV3-2) and TRBJ2-7, with D possibly being TRBD1 (6 bases). Germline CDR1 LGHDT, CDR2 YNNKEL (reference sequence). The CDR3 sequence is 13 residues long. Trimming took off 3 bases at V and 2 bases at J, with 8 bases between the two ends. The CDR3 bases are TGTGCCAGCAGCCACACAGGGACCTACGAGCAGTACTTC. It is translated as CASSHTGTYEQYF.

This clone was detected once. This chain links TRBV29-1 with TRBJ2-7; 9 positions match TRBD1. The CDR3 totals 13 residues. The germline gives CDR1 SQVTM, CDR2 ANQGSEA. V lost 7 bases to trimming and J lost 6 bases; unmatched junction nucleotides: 10. CDR3 sequence reads: CSAGQGTIGEQYF. The CDR3, as DNA: TGCAGCGCCGGACAGGGGACGATTGGCGAGCAGTACTTC.

This clone has just a few counts. The chain has TRBV20-1 and TRBJ2-1, with D possibly being TRBD2 (6 bases). Trimming took 3 bases from V and 8 from J, leaving 23 bases between them. Per the germline V gene, CDR1 is DFQATT and CDR2 is SNEGSKA (reference sequence). This CDR3 contains 16 residues. CDR3 bases: TGCAGTGCTAGTGCAACCGTAGGAACTAGCTTGTATGAGCAGTTCTTC. Protein sequence: CSASATVGTSLYEQFF.

The chain couples TRBV19 to TRBJ2-4; 7 nucleotides align to TRBD2. With 0 bases clipped from V and 1 base from J, the junction kept 0 bases outside the gene matches. The germline gives CDR1 LNHDA, CDR2 SQIVND (reference sequence). The CDR3 is 15 residues long. In DNA, the CDR3 is TGTGCCAGTAGTATAGACGGGAGGGCCAAAAACATTCAGTACTTC. Translation: CASSIDGRAKNIQYF. Complete variable domain (other parts from reference TRBV19 and TRBJ2-4): DGGITQSPKYLFRKEGQNVTLSCEQNLNHDAMYWYRQDPGQGLRLIYYSQIVNDFQKGDIAEGYSVSREKKESFPLTVTSAQKNPTAFYLCASSIDGRAKNIQYFGAGTRLSVL.

There are a few counts of this clone. The rearrangement uses TRBV6-4 and TRBJ2-3, with D possibly being TRBD2 (6 bases). CDR1 MRHNA and CDR2 SNTAGT come from the germline V gene. V was cut by 0 bases and J by 9 bases, with 10 bases left in between. The CDR3 sequence is 13 residues long. The CDR3 DNA follows: TGTGCCAGCAGTGACTCGAACGGACTAACGCAGTATTTT. Protein sequence: CASSDSNGLTQYF.